This TCR beta chain was found in a study of blood T cell repertoires in COVID-19. How the authors handled the data: Quantification of nucleated cells was approximated via reference gene primer amplification. The data were produced by immunoSEQ multiplex PCR, yet TCRdb's version contains in-frame clones alone and is incomplete. D and trimming were read from the DNA, whereas the V and J calls and clone size are those reported in that table. Of 95,000 to 150,000 clones in the sample, nearly 90% were seen once. Germline V CDR1 and CDR2: MDHEN, SYDVKM. The CDR3 loop spans 11 amino acids. The ends lost 8 bases at V and 10 bases at J; junction bases unmatched: 7.

The source of this sequence is a woman aged 80 or over with acute or convalescent COVID-19. Source material: peripheral blood. The chain couples TRBV28 to TRBJ1-1, with 7 bases aligning to TRBD1. The DNA of the CDR3 is TGTGCCAGCCGACGTCAGGGGGGAGCTTTCTTT. Residues: CASRRQGGAFF. The complete variable domain, with remaining parts taken from reference TRBV28 and TRBJ1-1, reads DVKVTQSSRYLVKRTGEKVFLECVQDMDHENMFWYRQDPGLGLRLIYFSYDVKMKEKGDIPEGYSVSREKKERFSLILESASTNQTSMYLCASRRQGGAFFGQGTRLTVV.